This paragraph reports one T cell receptor (beta chain). Its antigen is unknown. Its ends do not fully match the called genes, so a read error is possible. The cohort consisted of hundreds of healthy bone marrow donors. At the time of sampling, all cohort members were nominally healthy, though unrecorded immune exposures were likely present. The donor was CMV seropositive and was included in the group of around 300 seropositive cohort members. Every donor gave a peripheral blood sample, and the peripheral blood mononuclear cells from that sample were used for TCR beta sequencing. The Qiagen DNeasy Blood Extraction Kit was used to extract genomic DNA from the blood cell samples. This record belongs to a study of cytomegalovirus exposure and HLA in healthy donors (dated by TCRdb to 2016 to 2017). At the level of the whole study: An earlier analysis of roughly 570 of the donors reported 276 Gb of sequence data and 95 million to 140 million unique TCR beta sequences obtained from 180 million or so T cells. The study aimed to test whether signatures of past pathogen exposure could be identified by cataloging public T cell receptors. Along with the approximately 700-subject first cohort, a separate validation cohort of over a hundred different subjects was used. Roughly 300 gigabases of sequencing data and approximately 84 million unique TCR sequences were included in an early release covering 550 to 800 HLA-typed donors. Using immunosequencing, the study profiled T cell repertoires from about 620 subjects and related those repertoires to cytomegalovirus serostatus. A later genetic analysis took genome-wide SNP genotypes for about 55% of the roughly 700 donors and used that subset as a discovery cohort. The later analysis used no new phenotypic data to find candidate immune exposures, relying instead on TCR beta sequences and their occurrence across donors. Donor age, sex, ethnicity and CMV serostatus were compiled alongside the repertoire data. To predict cytomegalovirus infection status, the study brought together high-throughput TCR immunosequencing, statistical association of individual TCRs with disease status, and machine learning. Among roughly 400 genotyped donors of the cohort, an average of around 250,000 unique TCR beta nucleotide sequences was sequenced per donor, of which about 18% were non-productive. Typing coverage differed by locus: A, B, C, DRB1 and DQB1 were typed in roughly 620-630 donors, DQA1 in about 560, DPA1 in some 610, and DPB1 in around 490. HLA typing covered class I and class II loci at four-digit resolution. A later analysis re-examined previously published TCR beta repertoires from roughly 650 donors and added high-resolution HLA genotyping to investigate patterns of TCR occurrence. An earlier analysis of several hundred of the donors used high-throughput TCR beta sequencing to judge whether each TCR beta V gene segment behaved as functional or pseudogenic. Every repertoire in the discovery cohort had been generated on one and the same sequencing platform. Of the 300 to 500 genotyped donors, less than 85% were placed in the genetic ancestry cluster associated with self-reported Caucasian donors. Because of strong linkage in the cohort, roughly five DR-DQ haplotypes were treated as single units for association and clustering. Points the paper makes about the study in general: In a later genetic analysis, a missense DCLRE1C variant was associated with V-gene and J-gene trimming of TCR beta chains, and the association was replicated in an independent cohort. Because HLA typing was missing for some donors at each locus, association tests included only the typed subset. Linkage disequilibrium might explain the correlated functional status among segregating V segments, but an unknown experimental factor could not be excluded. A later analysis associated 16,951 TCR beta sequences with specific HLA alleles at a false discovery rate of 0.05. A later analysis reported that several top co-occurrence clusters appeared linked to parvovirus B19, influenza, CMV and Epstein-Barr virus. Some 15 rarely observed V segments, including chromosome 9 orphons, were excluded from the earlier analysis of 550 to 700 of the donors because counts were too low. The authors suggested that the approach could potentially be extended to other disease states and immunological phenotypes. Most TCR sequences were seen in very few donors, while some public TCRs were found in many individuals. Cytomegalovirus status was reported to be diagnosed by the classifier with high specificity and sensitivity in both the original and validation cohorts. The only immune exposure information available for the cohort was CMV serostatus. A later genetic analysis reported fewer N-insertions in productive TCRs among donors in an Asian-associated ancestry cluster than the roughly 700-donor mean. Assigning TCR associations to individual alleles was difficult when HLA alleles, especially DR and DQ, strongly co-occurred. The cohort was sequenced for TCR beta chains only, and without alpha or paired-chain data the features that could be detected were limited. A further reported finding was that TCR beta sequences accurately predicted the HLA-A and HLA-B alleles for most subjects in the first cohort. The sequencing pipeline was judged likely to have produced a cluster of highly shared sequence variants as a technical artifact. An earlier analysis of around 600 of the donors showed that most TCR beta V segments appeared in productive rearrangements either about 87% or about 30% of the time, which broadly matched IMGT annotations. A few of the identified cytomegalovirus-associated TCR beta chains were confirmed in vitro to be specific for cytomegalovirus antigens. In the study, about 150 TCR beta chains were listed as associated with cytomegalovirus. Most CMV-associated TCR beta chains appeared to be HLA-restricted in a later analysis, and the HLA associations seemed to be driven largely by CMV exposure. The presence/absence analyses assumed that sequencing depth was roughly uniform across donors, and that assumption may not be true. Some IMGT-functional V segments, including TRBV6-2 and TRBV6-3, could not be told apart with the 87-base-pair reads, so those segments were excluded. A later analysis found that TCR association rates varied across HLA loci, with DRB1 alleles showing the most associated TCRs and HLA-C alleles the fewest. Compared with equally common non-associated chains, HLA-associated TCR beta chains in a later analysis were more clonally expanded and had lower generation probabilities.

Reading the germline V gene (reference sequence) gives CDR1 SEHNR and CDR2 FQNEAQ. The CDR3 spans 16 residues, from the cysteine through the phenylalanine. The sequence is cut down to CDR3 DNA, 48 bases in frame from base 1. Library preparation was by the immunoSEQ multiplex PCR assay. For the multiplex PCR, a mixture combining 60 forward primers for TCR Vbeta segments and 13 reverse primers for TCR Jbeta segments was used. Amplification of the CDR3 region of rearranged TCR beta genes was performed with a multiplex PCR assay on genomic DNA. On the Illumina HiSeq System, the amplified TCR beta libraries were sequenced as 87-base-pair reads. The original pipeline was this. Across the 666 repertoires, a later analysis counted tens of millions of unique TCR beta chains, about 10 million of which were shared by at least two donors. Raw reads were error-corrected and collapsed into unique sequences by a nearest-neighbor algorithm in which closely related sequences were merged to remove PCR and sequencing errors. V, D and J gene segments were assigned by aligning CDR3 sequences to IMGT reference sequences. For a sequence to be retained, a match of at least six nucleotides was required to both a V gene segment and a J gene segment. A rearrangement counted as productive if the CDR3 had no stop codons and remained in frame with V and J, and every other rearrangement counted as non-productive. CDR3 was defined by IMGT convention, running from the second conserved V-encoded cysteine to the conserved J-encoded phenylalanine. In an earlier analysis of 587 of the donors, sequences lacking an unambiguous match to a single V gene segment were excluded. In an earlier analysis of more than 500 of the donors, a V segment was called functional when productive rearrangements were above 56.7%, and segregating when the standard deviation between donors exceeded 5%. A statistical classification framework was built to diagnose cytomegalovirus status from the catalog of TCR beta chain sequences. V and J gene assignment, in a later analysis, came from comparing TCR nucleotide sequences with IMGT/GENE-DB human TR gene sequences. Using the TCRdist pipeline, a later analysis assigned CDR3 sequences along with most-parsimonious VDJ recombination scenarios. A later analysis defined each TCR beta chain by its CDR3 amino acid sequence plus V-gene family, and excluded reads lacking a unique V-gene family. To address suspected cross-contamination and a sequencing artifact, a later analysis removed 550 to 750 highly shared, low-generation-probability nucleotide sequences. In a later analysis, a clonal expansion index was calculated for each public chain from normalized within-repertoire ranks of inferred template counts. In a later analysis, generation probabilities were computed using a VDJ recombination model fitted to out-of-frame rearrangements, and the results were checked against IGoR. A later analysis scored TCR-TCR, TCR-HLA and TCR-CMV co-occurrence with hypergeometric tests, applying a repertoire-size bias correction to TCR pairs. In a later analysis, false discovery rates were estimated by permuting HLA or CMV assignments 20 times. In a later analysis, co-occurring TCRs were grouped using DBSCAN, with TCRdist sequence similarity added in when clustering inside HLA-allele-positive subsets. Co-occurrence clustering excluded repertoires with fewer than 30,000 or more than 120,000 public chains, plus five with anomalous nucleotide sharing. TCRdb provides this immuneACCESS table in a form limited to in-frame rearrangements. Some clones are lacking; in checked studies, under half of them reflect an unresolved V gene, and why the rest are absent is not known. V and J calls and clone size are those listed in that table; D and trimming were worked out from the DNA. The sample profile shows approximately 150,000 clones; 70% to 80% of them were found once. Around 3.4% of the sample belongs to the ten largest clones.

The sequence was obtained from a man aged 25-45 years in good health and CMV-seropositive. Sequenced sample: PBMCs. The rearranged segments are TRBV7-9 and TRBJ2-5, with TRBD2 as a weak D call on 5 bases. Here is the DNA: TGTTCCAGCACCTTCGTTGTCGGGGAGTACCAAGAGACCCAGTACTTC. It codes for CSSTFVVGEYQETQYF.